Here is one TCR beta chain with its context. The data belong to a study of blood T cell repertoires in COVID-19. The CDR3 covers 13 residues. Germline loops: CDR1 MDHEN, CDR2 SYDVKM. V was cut by 2 bases and J by 3 bases, with 7 bases left in between. Here immunoSEQ multiplex PCR was the method, and the copy in TCRdb shows in-frame clones only, minus some. This table has approximately 110,000 clones, 75% to 90% appearing once. This rearrangement joins TRBV28 to TRBJ1-2; D gene ambiguous. The clonotype comes from a man in his sixties or seventies with acute or convalescent COVID-19. The source material was peripheral blood. Here the CDR3 reads CASSLAGDYGYTF. The CDR3, as DNA: TGTGCCAGCAGTTTAGCCGGGGACTATGGCTACACCTTC.